This T cell receptor beta chain was sequenced in a study of T cell repertoires in cytomegalovirus infection. Each CDR3 protein is one row after TCRdb ran MiXCR on the reads. The sample lists 350,000 to 450,000 distinct CDR3 sequences, 15% to 20% occurring once. The CDR3 contains 15 residues. CDR1 MNHEY and CDR2 SVGEGT come from the germline V gene. Deletions cut 2 bases from V and 2 bases from J, with 13 bases between. To note about this clonotype: A much larger clonotype is one base distant, so this may be a read error.

The sequenced sample consisted of PBMCs. The TCR was taken from a human donor in good health (CMV status not recorded). Some clones in this sample may be carry-over from other donors' samples. The chain is built from TRBV6-2 or TRBV6-3 and TRBJ2-7; no clear D gene. The CDR3 bases are TGTGCCAGCAGTTACGTGTGGAATAGCCCCTACGAGCAGTACTTC. It codes for CASSYVWNSPYEQYF.